This T cell receptor beta chain is drawn from a study of T-cell reconstitution after alpha-beta-depleted transplantation in children. On this clonotype itself: Antigen specificity is unknown.

V was pared by 1 base and J by 7 bases, with 7 bases of the junction left unmatched. Germline CDR1 is SGHRS and CDR2 is YFSETQ. This CDR3 is built from 16 residues. Whole-study results and caveats: One year post-transplant, T-cell counts and diversity were largely derived from T cells produced anew. Expanded graft clones numbering several hundred reportedly gave rise to alpha-beta T cells about two months after transplant. Recipient T cells and thymic progenitors that survived were the source of the high TCRbeta diversity seen at day 60 in some patients.

The TCRbeta library incorporated unique molecular identifiers. TCRdb fed the PCR reads into MiXCR, producing one record per CDR3 protein. The sample yields about 580,000 distinct CDR3 sequences, roughly 23% seen once. This clonotype originated in a boy under two years old who had a stem cell transplant for acute myeloid leukemia, so the T cells may come from the graft donor. This specimen was PBMCs, mostly from graft donor cells, taken 360 days after TCRalphabeta/CD19-depleted stem cell transplant. This chain links TRBV5-1 with TRBJ1-6; 8 positions match TRBD1. The CDR3 loop is CASSLFVRGRNSPLHF. The DNA of the CDR3 is TGCGCCAGCAGCTTGTTCGTCAGGGGGCGAAATTCACCCCTCCACTTT.